This T cell receptor beta chain was captured in a study of shared clonotypes between healthy human individuals (dated by TCRdb to the early 2020s). For context, the study as a whole: The cohort included three men and a couple of women between 18 and 49 years of age. Different laboratories and diverse techniques were used to prepare libraries and sequence TCR repertoires, to increase sequencing depth and limit assay-specific biases. Leukapheresis yielded between about 0.9 and 9 billion PBMCs per donor. Blood TCR repertoires of 5 or 6 healthy adults were deeply sequenced to estimate repertoire size and the extent of clonotype sharing between individuals. For each donor, CD4 naive and CD4 memory were each run on three plates, CD8 naive on two plates, and CD8 memory on one plate. Overall study results and their limits: Naive subsets generally had larger estimated clonotype richness than memory subsets did. Compared with non-shared clonotypes, the clonotypes found in all four sorted-subset donors had higher generation probabilities. Because the study included a small number of donors, the genetic and exposure-history diversity represented was limited. Roughly 5% of naive CD4, 3.5% of naive CD8, about 2.5% of memory CD4, and about 0.4% of memory CD8 clonotypes were shared across a few donors. Rarefaction of sorted-subset datasets indicated incomplete sequencing despite the large sequencing depth. Only blood was sampled, and tissue TCR repertoires likely differ from those in blood. Pairwise subsampling led to the expectation that sequencing depth would affect the degree of clonotype sharing among donors.

Donors were healthy HIV-negative adults with no recently reported acute infections or vaccinations. Every donor was a Caucasian adult residing in Nashville, Tennessee, USA. Magnetic negative selection was used to enrich CD4+ T cells, after which naive cells were positively selected on CD45RA and the negative fraction became the memory subset. Blood was collected by leukapheresis, and PBMCs were isolated by Ficoll-Histopaque density gradient centrifugation and then cryopreserved in liquid nitrogen vapor phase. Purity and quantity of every magnetically sorted T cell population were checked by analytical flow cytometry. From each sorted fraction, genomic DNA was isolated and quantified by UV absorbance on a Nanodrop 2000c. Turning to this clone: Its binding antigen is unknown. One base away there is no much larger clone; base qualities are not given.

Between the V and J ends, shortened by 6 bases and 11 bases respectively, the junction contains 16 bases. Including cysteine and phenylalanine, the CDR3 has 12 amino acids. Just CDR3 DNA is preserved here, 36 bases in frame from base 1. Looking up the germline V gene yields CDR1 MNHEY and CDR2 SVGAGI. TCR CDR3 regions were amplified from genomic DNA by multiplex PCR using the deep immunoSEQ assay. Extracted genomic DNA from each cell subset was spread evenly across all wells of several immunoSEQ 96-well plates, with each plate serving as a replicate. For sorted subsets, 150 to 200 ng genomic DNA, equal to 30,000 to 35,000 T cell genomes, was loaded into each replicate PCR. Purified libraries were measured with a Qubit 3.0 fluorometer, size-checked on a Bioanalyzer 2100, and measured again with the KAPA Library Quantification kit. A separate single-read 150-cycle Illumina NextSeq 550 flow cell was used to sequence each immunoSEQ 96-well plate. Turning to the authors' computational methods: Because the immunoSEQ output held only junctional sequences and lacked quality scores, the filtering could not match the filtering applied to full-length reads. Sequences were annotated with PyIR, a Python wrapper for IgBLAST v1.9, and V/J genes and CDR3 were assigned using IMGT germline references. Reads were filtered out if the reads had weak V/J assignments (E-value above 1e-6), no CDR3, stop codons, out-of-frame junctions, or ambiguous translated residues. V3J clonotypes were defined as sequences sharing an identical inferred V gene, J gene, and CDR3 amino acid sequence. Percentage overlap between repertoires was calculated by dividing the number of shared unique clonotypes by the size of the smaller repertoire. Repertoire richness was assessed with RTK rarefaction, the Chao1 estimator, and Recon v2.1 estimates of unobserved clonotypes. Generation probabilities for all TCRbeta clonotypes obtained by the gDNA method from a handful of donors were computed using OLGA. The clones in this table, taken by TCRdb from immuneACCESS, are in-frame only. Not every clone is retained; where verified, under half of the shortfall comes from an unresolved V gene, and the cause of the rest is unknown. The V and J calls and clone size were taken over from that table, and D and trimming were inferred from the DNA. The sample yields roughly 2.4 million clones; around 95% were counted once. About 0.13% of the sample rests with the top ten.

The chain employs TRBV6-5 and TRBJ1-1; TRBD1 is a weak D gene call, 6 bases matching. Sequences were obtained from naive CD4+ T cells sorted from blood. Sample cell subset or site, as interpreted from the label and publication: CD45RA+ positively selected. The source of this sequence is a man younger than 35 in good health. The nucleotides read TGTGCCAGCAGCAACACGCAGGGGCAGGCTTTCTTT. Its translation reads: CASSNTQGQAFF.